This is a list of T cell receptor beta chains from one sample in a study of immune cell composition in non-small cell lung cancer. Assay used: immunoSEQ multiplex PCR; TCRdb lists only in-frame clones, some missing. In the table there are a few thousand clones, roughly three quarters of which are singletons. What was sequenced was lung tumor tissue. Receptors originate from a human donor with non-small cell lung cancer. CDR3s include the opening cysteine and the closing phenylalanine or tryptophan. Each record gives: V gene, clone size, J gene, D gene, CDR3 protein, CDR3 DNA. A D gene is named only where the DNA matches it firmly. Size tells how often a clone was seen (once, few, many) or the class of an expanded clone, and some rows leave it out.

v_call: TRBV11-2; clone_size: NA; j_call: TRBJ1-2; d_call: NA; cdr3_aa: CASSLDPAGAPTYGYTF; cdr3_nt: TGTGCCAGCAGCTTAGATCCCGCAGGGGCCCCTACCTATGGCTACACCTTC
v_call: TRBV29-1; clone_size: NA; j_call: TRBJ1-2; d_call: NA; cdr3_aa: CSGGDGGGYTF; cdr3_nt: TGCAGCGGGGGGGACGGGGGTGGCTACACCTTC
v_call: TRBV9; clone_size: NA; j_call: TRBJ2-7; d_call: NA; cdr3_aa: CASSVAPPTEQYF; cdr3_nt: TGTGCCAGCAGCGTAGCCCCTCCTACCGAGCAGTACTTC
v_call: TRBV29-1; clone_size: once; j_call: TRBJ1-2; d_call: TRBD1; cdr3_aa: CSVDQSGGERGGYTF; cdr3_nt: TGCAGCGTTGATCAGTCAGGGGGTGAGCGCGGTGGCTACACCTTC
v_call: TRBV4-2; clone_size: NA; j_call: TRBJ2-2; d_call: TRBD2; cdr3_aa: CASSHGLAGRTNTGELFF; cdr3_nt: TGTGCCAGCAGCCACGGACTAGCGGGCAGGACGAACACCGGGGAGCTGTTTTTT
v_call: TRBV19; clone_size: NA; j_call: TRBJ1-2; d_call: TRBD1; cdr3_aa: CASTELTGTYFYGYTF; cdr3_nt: TGTGCCAGTACGGAATTGACAGGGACCTACTTCTATGGCTACACCTTC
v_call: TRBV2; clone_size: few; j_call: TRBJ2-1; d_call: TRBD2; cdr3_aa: CASSLASGGFYNEQFF; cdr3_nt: TGTGCCAGCAGTTTAGCTAGCGGGGGGTTTTATAATGAGCAGTTCTTC
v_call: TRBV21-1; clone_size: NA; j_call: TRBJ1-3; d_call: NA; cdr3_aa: CASSKVKQGTQGNTIYF; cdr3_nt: TGTGCCAGCAGCAAAGTCAAGCAAGGGACACAAGGAAACACCATATATTTT
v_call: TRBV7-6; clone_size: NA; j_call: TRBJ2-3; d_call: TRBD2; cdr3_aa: CASAGTSGSDTQYF; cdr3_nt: TGTGCCAGCGCCGGGACTAGCGGGAGCGATACGCAGTATTTT
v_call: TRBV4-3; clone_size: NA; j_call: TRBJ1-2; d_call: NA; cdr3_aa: CASSQAGTGSPYGYTF; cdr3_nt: TGCGCCAGCAGCCAAGCTGGAACAGGGTCCCCCTATGGCTACACCTTC
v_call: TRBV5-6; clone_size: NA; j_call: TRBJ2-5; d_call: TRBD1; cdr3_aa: CATIAGGGQETQYF; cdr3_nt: TGTGCCACCATCGCAGGGGGCGGGCAAGAGACCCAGTACTTC
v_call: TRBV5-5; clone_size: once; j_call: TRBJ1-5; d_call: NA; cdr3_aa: CASSFSGAQPQHF; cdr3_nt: TGTGCCAGCAGCTTTTCAGGGGCTCAGCCCCAGCATTTT
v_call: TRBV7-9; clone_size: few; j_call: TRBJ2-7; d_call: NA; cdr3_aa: CASSPQPSPGFAYEQYF; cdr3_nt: TGTGCCAGCAGCCCACAACCCAGTCCTGGTTTTGCCTACGAGCAGTACTTC
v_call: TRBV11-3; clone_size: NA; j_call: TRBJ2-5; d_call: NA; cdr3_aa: CASSPTQGFEWETQYF; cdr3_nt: TGTGCCAGCAGTCCTACTCAGGGATTCGAGTGGGAGACCCAGTACTTC
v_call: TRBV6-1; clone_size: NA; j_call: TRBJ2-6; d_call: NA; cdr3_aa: CASSGGSASGANVLTF; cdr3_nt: TGTGCCAGCAGTGGGGGCAGCGCCTCTGGGGCCAACGTCCTGACTTTC
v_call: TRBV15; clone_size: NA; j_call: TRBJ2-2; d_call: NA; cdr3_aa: CATSRTETGTGELFF; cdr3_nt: TGTGCCACCAGCAGGACTGAGACGGGTACCGGGGAGCTGTTTTTT
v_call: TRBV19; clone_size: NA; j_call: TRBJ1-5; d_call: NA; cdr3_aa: CASSTPGLINQPQHF; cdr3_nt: TGTGCCAGTAGTACACCGGGACTAATCAATCAGCCCCAGCATTTT
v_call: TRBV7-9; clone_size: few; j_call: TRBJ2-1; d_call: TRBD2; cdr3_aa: CASSRTSGASTWNEQFF; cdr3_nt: TGTGCCAGCAGCAGGACTAGCGGGGCGTCAACGTGGAATGAGCAGTTCTTC
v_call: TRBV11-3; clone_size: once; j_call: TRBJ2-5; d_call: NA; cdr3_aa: CASSFSFEETQYF; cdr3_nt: TGTGCCAGCAGCTTTAGTTTTGAAGAGACCCAGTACTTC
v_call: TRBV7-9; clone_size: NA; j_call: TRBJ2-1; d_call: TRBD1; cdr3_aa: CASSPQGAQNNEQFF; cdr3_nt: TGTGCCAGCAGTCCCCAGGGGGCGCAGAACAATGAGCAGTTCTTC
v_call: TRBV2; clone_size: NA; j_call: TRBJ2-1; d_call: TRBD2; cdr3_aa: CASSNPRTSGGSYNEQFF; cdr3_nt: TGTGCCAGCAGCAACCCCCGGACTAGCGGGGGGTCCTACAATGAGCAGTTCTTC
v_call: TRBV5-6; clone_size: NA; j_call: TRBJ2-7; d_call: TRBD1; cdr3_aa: CASSLRGPYEQYF; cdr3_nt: TGTGCCAGCAGCTTGAGGGGGCCCTACGAGCAGTACTTC
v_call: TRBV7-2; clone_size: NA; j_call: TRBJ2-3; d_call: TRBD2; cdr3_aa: CASSLVAGGARTDTQYF; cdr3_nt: TGTGCCAGCAGCTTAGTGGCCGGGGGGGCAAGGACAGATACGCAGTATTTT
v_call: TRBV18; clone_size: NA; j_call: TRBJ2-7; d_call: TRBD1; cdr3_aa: CASSPGDRGEAQYF; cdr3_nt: TGTGCCAGCTCACCCGGAGACAGGGGAGAGGCGCAGTACTTC
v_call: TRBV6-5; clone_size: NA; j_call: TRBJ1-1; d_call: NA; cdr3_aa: CASSSQGLGTEAFF; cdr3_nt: TGTGCCAGCAGTTCACAGGGATTGGGGACTGAAGCTTTCTTT
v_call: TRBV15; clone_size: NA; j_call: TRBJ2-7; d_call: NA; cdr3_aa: CATSGAPGPVQYF; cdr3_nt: TGTGCCACCAGCGGAGCTCCGGGTCCGGTGCAGTACTTC
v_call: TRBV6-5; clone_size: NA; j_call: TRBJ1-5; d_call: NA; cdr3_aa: CASSYSDGTQPQHF; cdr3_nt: TGTGCCAGCAGTTACTCAGATGGCACCCAGCCCCAGCATTTT
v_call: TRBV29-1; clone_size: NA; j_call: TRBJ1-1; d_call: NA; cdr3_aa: CSVVNGGANTEAFF; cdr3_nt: TGCAGCGTTGTGAATGGAGGGGCGAACACTGAAGCTTTCTTT
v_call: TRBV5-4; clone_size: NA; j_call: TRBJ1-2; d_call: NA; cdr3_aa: CASSLGGAAPNYGYTF; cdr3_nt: TGTGCCAGCAGCTTGGGCGGGGCAGCCCCTAACTATGGCTACACCTTC
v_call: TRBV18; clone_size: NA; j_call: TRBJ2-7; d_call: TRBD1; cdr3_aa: CASSPRQGWDPVGVAYEQYF; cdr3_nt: TGTGCCAGCTCACCGAGACAGGGGTGGGACCCTGTGGGCGTAGCCTACGAGCAGTACTTC
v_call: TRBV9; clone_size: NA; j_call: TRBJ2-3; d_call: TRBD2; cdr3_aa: CASRRLADDTDTQYF; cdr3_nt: TGTGCCAGCAGACGGCTAGCGGATGACACAGATACGCAGTATTTT
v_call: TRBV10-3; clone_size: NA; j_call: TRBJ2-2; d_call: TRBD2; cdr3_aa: CAISDSGGEGNTGELFF; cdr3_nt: TGTGCCATCAGTGACTCTGGGGGGGAGGGGAACACCGGGGAGCTGTTTTTT
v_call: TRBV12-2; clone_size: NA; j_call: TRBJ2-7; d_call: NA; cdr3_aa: CASRFSGQGSRGAYEQYF; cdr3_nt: NA
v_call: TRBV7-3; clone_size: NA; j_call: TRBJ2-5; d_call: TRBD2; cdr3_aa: CASSLSREGETQYF; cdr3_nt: TGTGCCAGCAGCTTAAGCAGGGAGGGCGAGACCCAGTACTTC
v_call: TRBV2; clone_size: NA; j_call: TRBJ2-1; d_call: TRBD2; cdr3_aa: CASSVGGGSYNEQFF; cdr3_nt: TGTGCCAGCAGTGTCGGCGGGGGCTCCTACAATGAGCAGTTCTTC
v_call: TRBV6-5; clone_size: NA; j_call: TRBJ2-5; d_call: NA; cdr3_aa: CASSTLIQGQTQYF; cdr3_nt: TGTGCCAGCAGTACCCTAATCCAGGGCCAGACCCAGTACTTC
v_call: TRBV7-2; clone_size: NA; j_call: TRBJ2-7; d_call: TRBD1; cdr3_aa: CASSLGQGISYEQYF; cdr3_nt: TGTGCCAGCAGCTTGGGACAGGGGATATCCTACGAGCAGTACTTC
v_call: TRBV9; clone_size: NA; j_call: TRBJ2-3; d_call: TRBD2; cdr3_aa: CASSVGGGAETDTQYF; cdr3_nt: TGTGCCAGCAGCGTCGGCGGGGGGGCGGAGACAGATACGCAGTATTTT
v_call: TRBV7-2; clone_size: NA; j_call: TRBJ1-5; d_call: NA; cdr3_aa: CASSLQGIGNQPQHF; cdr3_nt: TGTGCCAGCAGCTTACAGGGGATCGGCAATCAGCCCCAGCATTTT
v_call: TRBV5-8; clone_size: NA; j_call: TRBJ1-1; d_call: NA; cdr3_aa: CASSQGGSPYTEAFF; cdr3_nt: TGTGCCAGCAGCCAAGGAGGCAGCCCATACACTGAAGCTTTCTTT